The rows below give T cell receptor beta chains drawn from one sample of a study of blood T cell repertoires in COVID-19. TCRdb keeps only in-frame clones here, not all; method: immunoSEQ multiplex PCR. The sample lists approximately 110,000 clones; roughly 88% were seen once. The sample consisted of peripheral blood. Receptors were obtained from a woman between 50 and 59 years old with active or convalescent COVID-19. CDR3s include the opening cysteine and the closing phenylalanine or tryptophan.

>TRBJ2-1|TRBV6-5
CASSPGLAGDNEQFF
>TRBJ1-5|TRBV19
CASSPGGTDNQPQHF
>TRBJ2-1|TRBV7-9
CASSLRTSGSSLIDNEQFF
>TRBJ2-5|TRBV16
CASSLPGGDQETQYF
>TRBJ2-7|TRBV6-2/TRBV6-3
CASSTGVAGEQYF
>TRBJ2-1|TRBV6-1
CASSESPTGHNEQFF
>TRBJ2-1|TRBV6-2/TRBV6-3
CASSPLAGGPVNEQFF
>TRBJ2-7|TRBV28
CASSLRLAGIYEQYF
>TRBJ2-5|TRBV7-9
CASCGGPRDTDASGAQYF
>TRBJ1-1|TRBV20-1
CSSPGGPEAFF
>TRBJ2-3|TRBV7-2
CASSLGTRDTQYF
>TRBJ2-7|TRBV2
CASSEEGLAGAEQYF
>TRBJ2-1|TRBV2
CASGETYNEQFF
>TRBJ1-1|TRBV28
CASSFSVEAFF
>TRBJ2-7|TRBV9
CASSVGGGSGSYEQYF
>TRBJ2-7|TRBV25-1
CASSERYEQYF
>TRBJ2-3|TRBV9
CASSVRPGLVSSDTQYF
>TRBJ2-3|TRBV7-9
CASSFTYGGRAEDTQYF
>TRBJ2-5|TRBV28
CASSGGTGIQETQYF
>TRBJ1-3|TRBV7-2
CASSSIRRQGGDTIYF
>TRBJ1-3|TRBV20-1
CSASYGASGNTIYF
>TRBJ1-6|TRBV5-1
CASSLEPIYNSPLHF
>TRBJ2-3|TRBV19
CASIGTGKDTQYF
>TRBJ1-4|TRBV11-2
CASSLAFMGQLFF
>TRBJ1-5|TRBV4-1
CASSQLGQPNQPQHF
>TRBJ1-1|TRBV28
CASSFPDRRDTEAFF
>TRBJ2-7|TRBV5-1
CASSFGLAGGKAYEQYF
>TRBJ1-6|TRBV14
CASSLVGVSSPLHF
>TRBJ2-3|TRBV6-4
CASSLAASTHDLTDTQYF
>TRBJ2-2|TRBV7-2
CASSPGNAGELFF
>TRBJ1-2|TRBV10-3
CATREDRDHNYGYTF
>TRBJ1-5|TRBV28
CASTGTGGHNQPQHF
>TRBJ1-1|TRBV7-9
CASSFRRINTEAFF